This T cell receptor (beta chain) was observed in a study of blood T cell repertoires in COVID-19. TCRdb keeps only in-frame clones here, not all; method: immunoSEQ multiplex PCR. The table has fewer than 200,000 clones, about 80% seen once; the top ten hold approximately 10%. V lost 6 bases and J 8 bases, leaving 11 bases between the germline ends. The CDR3 is 12 amino acids. This chain connects TRBV12-3 or TRBV12-4 to TRBJ2-1; D is uncertain. Sequenced: peripheral blood. The clonotype comes from a man between 65 and 85 years old with active or convalescent COVID-19. CDR3 nucleotide sequence: TGTGCCAGCAGCGTACTTAGTGATGAGCAGTTCTTC. This encodes CASSVLSDEQFF.